The text below deals with one TCR beta chain. The antigen is undetermined. The CDR3 has 17 residues. Germline V gene sequence: CDR1 SGHDT, CDR2 YYEEEE. With 0 bases removed from V and 0 bases from J, the gap between germline ends came to 13 bases. The data were taken from a study of PD-L1 blockade in urothelial cancer. Study-level information: Analysis of the blood was performed 3 weeks (second dose) and 6 weeks after treatment start. Whole-study results and caveats: When measured at 3 weeks, tumor-associated blood clones expanded more in durable-benefit patients.

The data were produced by immunoSEQ multiplex PCR, yet TCRdb's version contains in-frame clones alone and is incomplete. The top ten hold around 4.2% of the sample, which has about 45,000 clones, about 91% seen once. The chain uses TRBV5-6 and TRBJ1-3; D gene ambiguous. The source was PBMCs, collected around atezolizumab (anti-PD-L1) treatment. The clonotype comes from an elderly man with urothelial cancer. CDR3: CASSLDPNSYSGNTIYF. CDR3 nucleotides: TGTGCCAGCAGCTTGGACCCGAACAGCTACTCTGGAAACACCATATATTTT.